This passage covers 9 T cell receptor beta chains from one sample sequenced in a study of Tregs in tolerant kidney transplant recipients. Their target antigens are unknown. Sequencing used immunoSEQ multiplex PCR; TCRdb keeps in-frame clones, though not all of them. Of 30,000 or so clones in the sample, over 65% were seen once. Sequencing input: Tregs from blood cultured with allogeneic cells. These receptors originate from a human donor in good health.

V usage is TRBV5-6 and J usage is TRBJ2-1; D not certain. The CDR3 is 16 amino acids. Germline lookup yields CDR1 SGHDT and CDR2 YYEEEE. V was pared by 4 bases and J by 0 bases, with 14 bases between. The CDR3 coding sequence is TGTGCCAGCAGCACCTACAGACTTGACTCCTACAATGAGCAGTTCTTC. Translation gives CASSTYRLDSYNEQFF.

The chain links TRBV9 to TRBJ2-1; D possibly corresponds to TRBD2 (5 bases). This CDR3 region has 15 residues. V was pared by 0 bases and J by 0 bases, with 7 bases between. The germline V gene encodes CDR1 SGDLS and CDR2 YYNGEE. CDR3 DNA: TGTGCCAGCAGCGTAGCTGCGGGCTCCTACAATGAGCAGTTCTTC. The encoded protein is CASSVAAGSYNEQFF.

CDR3 sequence: CAWTLAGVETQYF. The DNA of the CDR3 is TGTGCCTGGACCCTAGCGGGAGTAGAGACCCAGTACTTC. V is TRBV30 and J is TRBJ2-5, with 10 positions matching TRBD2. CDR1 GTSNPN and CDR2 SVGIG come from the germline V gene (reference sequence). This CDR3 region has 13 residues. The V gene end was trimmed by 4 bases and the J gene end by 4 bases; junction bases not matched to a gene: 3.

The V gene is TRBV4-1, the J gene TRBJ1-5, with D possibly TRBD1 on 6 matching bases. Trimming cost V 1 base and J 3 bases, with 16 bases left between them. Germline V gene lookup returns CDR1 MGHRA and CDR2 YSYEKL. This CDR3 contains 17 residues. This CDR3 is CASSQGAGGFINQPQHF. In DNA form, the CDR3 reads TGCGCCAGCAGCCAAGGGGCGGGGGGCTTCATCAATCAGCCCCAGCATTTT.

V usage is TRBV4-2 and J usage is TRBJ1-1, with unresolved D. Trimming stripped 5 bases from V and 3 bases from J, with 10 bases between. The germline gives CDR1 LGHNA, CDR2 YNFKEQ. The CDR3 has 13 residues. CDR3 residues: CASSVQMDTEAFF. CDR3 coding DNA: TGTGCCAGCAGCGTTCAAATGGACACTGAAGCTTTCTTT.

The CDR3 DNA follows: TGCGCCAGCAGCCAAGACAGGAACTATGGCTACACCTTC. Residues: CASSQDRNYGYTF. The genes are TRBV4-3 and TRBJ1-2; D is uncertain. The CDR3 extends over 13 amino acids. V was cut by 0 bases and J by 2 bases, with 4 bases left in between. From germline, CDR1 is LGHNA and CDR2 YSLEER.

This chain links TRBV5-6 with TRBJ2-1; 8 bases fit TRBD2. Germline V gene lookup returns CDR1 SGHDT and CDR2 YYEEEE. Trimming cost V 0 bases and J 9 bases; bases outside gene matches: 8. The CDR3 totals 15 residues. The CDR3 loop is CASSLGGTSQSEQFF. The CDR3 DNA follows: TGTGCCAGCAGCTTGGGCGGGACTAGTCAGAGTGAGCAGTTCTTC.

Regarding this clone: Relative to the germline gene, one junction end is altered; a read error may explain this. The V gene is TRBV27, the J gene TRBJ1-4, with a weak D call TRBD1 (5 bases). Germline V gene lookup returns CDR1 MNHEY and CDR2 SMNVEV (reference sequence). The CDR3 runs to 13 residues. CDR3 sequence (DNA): TGTGCCAGCAGTTTACAGGGAGGTGAAAAACTGCTTTTT. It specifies CASSLQGGEKLLF.

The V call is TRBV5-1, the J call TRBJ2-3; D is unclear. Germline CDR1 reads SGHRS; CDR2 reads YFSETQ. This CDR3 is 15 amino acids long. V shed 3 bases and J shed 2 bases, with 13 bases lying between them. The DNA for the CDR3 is TGCGCCAGCAGCTCGGCGGCTTCCTCCACAGATACGCAGTATTTT. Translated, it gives CASSSAASSTDTQYF.